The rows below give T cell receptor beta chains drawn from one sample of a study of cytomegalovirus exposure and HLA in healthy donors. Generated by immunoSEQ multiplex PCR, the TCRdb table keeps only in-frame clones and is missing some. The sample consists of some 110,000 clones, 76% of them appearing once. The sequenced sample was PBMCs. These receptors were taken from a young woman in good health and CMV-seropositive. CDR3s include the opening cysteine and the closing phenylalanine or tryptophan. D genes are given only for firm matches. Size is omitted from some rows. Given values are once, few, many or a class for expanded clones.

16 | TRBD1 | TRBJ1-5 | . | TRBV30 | CAWSVPGTGGNQPQHF | TGTGCCTGGAGTGTACCAGGGACAGGGGGCAATCAGCCCCAGCATTTT
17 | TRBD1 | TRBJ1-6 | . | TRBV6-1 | CASSDTSGTGMDSPLHF | TGTGCCAGCAGTGACACTTCCGGGACAGGGATGGATTCACCCCTCCACTTT
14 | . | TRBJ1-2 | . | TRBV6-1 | CASRDTGQNYGYTF | TGTGCCAGCAGAGATACCGGACAGAACTATGGCTACACCTTC
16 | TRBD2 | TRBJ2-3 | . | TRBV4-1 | CASSQDITGGTDTQYF | TGCGCCAGCAGCCAAGATATAACGGGAGGTACAGATACGCAGTATTTT
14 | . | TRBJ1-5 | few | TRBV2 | CASRVPGGNQPQHF | TGTGCCAGCAGAGTCCCAGGGGGCAATCAGCCCCAGCATTTT
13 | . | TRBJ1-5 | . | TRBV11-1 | CASSLNEDQPQHF | TGTGCCAGCAGCTTAAACGAGGATCAGCCCCAGCATTTT
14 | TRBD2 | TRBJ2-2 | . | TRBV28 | CASRIAGGIGELFF | TGTGCCAGCAGGATAGCGGGAGGGATTGGGGAGCTGTTTTTT
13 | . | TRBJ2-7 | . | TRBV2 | CASSEARAYEQYF | TGTGCCAGCAGTGAAGCGCGGGCCTACGAGCAGTACTTC
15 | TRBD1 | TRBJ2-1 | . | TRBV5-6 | CASSFVDRFMDEQFF | TGTGCCAGCAGCTTTGTGGACAGGTTCATGGATGAGCAGTTCTTC
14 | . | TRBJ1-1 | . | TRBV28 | CASSFGRANTEAFF | TGTGCCAGCAGTTTCGGCAGGGCGAACACTGAAGCTTTCTTT
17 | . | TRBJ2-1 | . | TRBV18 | CASSPPSGTLVYNEQFF | TGTGCCAGCTCACCACCGTCCGGGACATTAGTTTACAATGAGCAGTTCTTC
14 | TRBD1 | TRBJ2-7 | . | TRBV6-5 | CASSSHRGSYEQYF | TGTGCCAGCAGTTCCCACAGGGGCTCCTACGAGCAGTACTTC
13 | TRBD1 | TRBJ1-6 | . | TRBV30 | CAWSAGGNSPLHF | TGTGCCTGGAGTGCAGGGGGTAATTCACCCCTCCACTTT
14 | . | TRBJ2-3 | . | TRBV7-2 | CASSVTGGTDTQYF | TGTGCCAGCAGCGTGACTGGTGGCACAGATACGCAGTATTTT
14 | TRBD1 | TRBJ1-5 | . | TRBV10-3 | CAISDDRAPGPQHF | TGTGCCATCAGTGATGACAGGGCCCCGGGGCCCCAGCATTTT
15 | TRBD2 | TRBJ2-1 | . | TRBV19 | CASRDWAGGVDEQFF | TGTGCCAGTCGGGATTGGGCGGGAGGGGTCGATGAGCAGTTCTTC
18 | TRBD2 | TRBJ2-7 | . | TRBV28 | CASRRTSGRMWGTYEQYF | TGTGCCAGCAGACGGACTAGCGGGAGAATGTGGGGAACCTACGAGCAGTACTTC
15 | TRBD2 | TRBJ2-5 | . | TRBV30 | CAWSPPSGIQETQYF | TGTGCCTGGAGTCCACCTAGCGGAATCCAAGAGACCCAGTACTTC
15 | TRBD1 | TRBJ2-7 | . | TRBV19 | CASSATTGGWYEQYF | TGTGCCAGTAGTGCCACTACAGGGGGCTGGTACGAGCAGTACTTC
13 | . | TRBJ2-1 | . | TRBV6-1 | CASSASVWNEQFF | TGTGCCAGCAGTGCGAGCGTATGGAATGAGCAGTTCTTC
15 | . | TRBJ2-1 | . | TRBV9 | CASSVGGNSYNEQFF | TGTGCCAGCAGCGTTGGGGGGAACTCCTACAATGAGCAGTTCTTC
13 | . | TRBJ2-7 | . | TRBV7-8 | CASSLAVSGEQYF | TGTGCCAGCAGCTTAGCGGTGTCGGGCGAGCAGTACTTC
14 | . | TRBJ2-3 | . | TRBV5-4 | CASSLRWGADTQYF | TGTGCCAGCAGCTTGAGGTGGGGCGCAGATACGCAGTATTTT
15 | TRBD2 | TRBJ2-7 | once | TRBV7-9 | CASTPLAGFPYEQYF | TGTGCCAGCACCCCCCTAGCGGGCTTCCCCTACGAGCAGTACTTC
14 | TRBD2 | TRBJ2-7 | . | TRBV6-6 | CASTRLARDYEQYF | TGTGCCAGCACCCGACTAGCGCGAGACTACGAGCAGTACTTC
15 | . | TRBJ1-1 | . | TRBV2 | CASAGRLTSNTGAFF | TGTGCCAGCGCAGGGCGACTTACATCGAACACTGGAGCTTTCTTT
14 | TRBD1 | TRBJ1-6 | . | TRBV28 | CANQGARDNSPLHF | TGTGCCAATCAGGGGGCGAGGGATAATTCACCCCTCCACTTT
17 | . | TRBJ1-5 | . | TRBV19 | CASSVAPTGIGNQPQHF | TGTGCCAGTAGTGTCGCCCCCACAGGGATCGGAAATCAGCCCCAGCATTTT
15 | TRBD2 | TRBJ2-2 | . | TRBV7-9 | CASSAGLALAGELFF | TGTGCCAGCAGCGCCGGACTAGCGCTCGCCGGGGAGCTGTTTTTT
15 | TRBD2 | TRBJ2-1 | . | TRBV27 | CASRWTSGRDNEQFF | TGTGCCAGCAGATGGACTAGCGGGAGGGATAATGAGCAGTTCTTC
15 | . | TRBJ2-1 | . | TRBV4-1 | CASSHYPETYNEQFF | TGCGCCAGCAGCCACTACCCCGAAACCTACAATGAGCAGTTCTTC
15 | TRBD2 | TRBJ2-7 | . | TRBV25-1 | CASSESLADNYEQYF | TGTGCCAGCAGTGAATCACTAGCGGACAACTACGAGCAGTACTTC